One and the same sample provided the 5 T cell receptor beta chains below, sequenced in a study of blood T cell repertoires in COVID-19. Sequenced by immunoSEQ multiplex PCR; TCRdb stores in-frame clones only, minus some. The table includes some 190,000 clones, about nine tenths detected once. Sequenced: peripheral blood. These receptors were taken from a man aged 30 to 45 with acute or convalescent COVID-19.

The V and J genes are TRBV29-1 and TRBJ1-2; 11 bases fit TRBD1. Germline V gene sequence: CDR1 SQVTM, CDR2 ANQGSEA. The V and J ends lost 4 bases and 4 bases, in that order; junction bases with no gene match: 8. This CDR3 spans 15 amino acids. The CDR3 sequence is CSVGRTGGGGYGYTF. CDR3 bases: TGCAGCGTTGGGCGGACAGGGGGCGGTGGCTATGGCTACACCTTC.

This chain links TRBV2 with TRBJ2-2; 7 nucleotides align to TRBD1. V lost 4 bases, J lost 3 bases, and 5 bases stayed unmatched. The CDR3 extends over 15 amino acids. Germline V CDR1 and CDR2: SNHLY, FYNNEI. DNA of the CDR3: TGTGCCAGCAGTGTACAGGGGTTGGACACCGGGGAGCTGTTTTTT. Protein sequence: CASSVQGLDTGELFF.

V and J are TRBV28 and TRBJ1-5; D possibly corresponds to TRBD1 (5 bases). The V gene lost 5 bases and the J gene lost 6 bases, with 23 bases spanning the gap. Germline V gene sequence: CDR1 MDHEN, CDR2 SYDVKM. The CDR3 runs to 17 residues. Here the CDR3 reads CASSTLPPGLKFQPQHF. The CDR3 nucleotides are TGTGCCAGCAGTACACTACCTCCGGGACTTAAGTTTCAGCCCCAGCATTTT.

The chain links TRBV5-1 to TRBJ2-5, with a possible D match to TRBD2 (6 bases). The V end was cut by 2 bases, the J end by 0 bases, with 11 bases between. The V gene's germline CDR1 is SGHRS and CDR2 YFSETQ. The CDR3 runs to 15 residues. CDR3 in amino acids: CASSFSGPNQETQYF. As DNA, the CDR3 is TGCGCCAGCAGCTTCAGCGGGCCTAACCAAGAGACCCAGTACTTC.

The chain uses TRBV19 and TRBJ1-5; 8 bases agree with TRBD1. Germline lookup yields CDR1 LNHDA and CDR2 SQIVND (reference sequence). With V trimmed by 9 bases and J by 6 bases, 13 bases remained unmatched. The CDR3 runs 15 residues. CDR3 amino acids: CASMGDRGRGQPQHF. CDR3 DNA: TGTGCCAGCATGGGAGACAGGGGTAGAGGTCAGCCCCAGCATTTT.